These 5 T cell receptor beta chains were all obtained from the same sample, sequenced in a study of a mutant IDH1 vaccine in newly diagnosed glioma. The time point was: week 23, last vaccination. Each dose delivered 300 ug of mutant IDH1 20-mer peptide subcutaneously with imiquimod. Their target antigens are unknown. Sequencing used immunoSEQ multiplex PCR; TCRdb keeps in-frame clones, though not all of them. The sample shows 35,000 to 40,000 clones, roughly four fifths of them seen only once. The sequencing used PBMCs, collected from a glioma patient whose treatment included an IDH1 peptide vaccine. The receptors were gathered from a man aged 35-49 years with glioma.

This chain joins TRBV27 and TRBJ2-4, with 8 bases that match TRBD2. CDR1 and CDR2 (germline): MNHEY, SMNVEV (reference sequence). The CDR3 loop spans 13 amino acids. V lost 5 bases, J lost 14 bases, and 11 bases stayed unmatched. In nucleotides, the CDR3 is TGTGCCAGCAGTGAAGTAGCGGGAACTTGGGAGTACTTC. Amino acids: CASSEVAGTWEYF.

This rearrangement joins TRBV25-1 to TRBJ2-5, with D possibly TRBD1 on 6 matching bases. Germline assignment: CDR1 MGHDK and CDR2 SYGVNS. The CDR3 is 15 amino acids. V was pared by 2 bases and J by 2 bases, with 12 bases between. The DNA for the CDR3 is TGTGCCAGCAGTGAACTGGGCAGGGGTCAAGAGACCCAGTACTTC. Protein sequence: CASSELGRGQETQYF.

This clone was picked up a small number of times. This chain joins TRBV7-2 and TRBJ1-4; 8 nucleotides line up with TRBD1. The V gene's germline CDR1 is SGHTA and CDR2 FQGNSA. The CDR3 consists of 15 residues. J lost 4 bases, V lost 4 bases, and 5 bases had no gene match. The CDR3 here is CASSSRTGNNEKLFF. As DNA, the CDR3 is TGTGCCAGCAGCTCGAGGACAGGGAATAATGAAAAACTGTTTTTT.

This clone was seen just once. The rearrangement joins TRBV9 to TRBJ2-7, with D uncertain. V was pared by 0 bases and J by 4 bases, with 14 bases between. This CDR3 comprises 15 residues. Germline CDR1 SGDLS, CDR2 YYNGEE. The DNA for the CDR3 is TGTGCCAGCAGCGTAGCCTCATCGATTGTTTACGAGCAGTACTTC. This codes for CASSVASSIVYEQYF.

The chain joins TRBV9 to TRBJ2-2; D is possibly TRBD2 (5 bases). CDR3 size: 14 residues. The V and J ends lost 0 bases and 5 bases respectively, with 8 bases between them. Germline V gene sequence: CDR1 SGDLS, CDR2 YYNGEE. The CDR3 sequence is CASSVAQRTGELFF. Written as DNA, the CDR3 is TGTGCCAGCAGCGTAGCCCAGCGGACCGGGGAGCTGTTTTTT.